Below, one T cell receptor (beta chain) is given with its context. Its cognate antigen has yet to be identified. The limits of the CDR3 on the DNA are not certain, so only TCRdb's listed CDR3 is given. Genomic DNA was isolated using the Qiagen DNeasy kit from unsorted PBMCs as well as from negatively selected CD4+ and CD8+ fractions. Amplification of TCR beta CDR3 regions was done by immunoSEQ multiplex PCR with primers that anneal to V and J segments. A synthetic immune receptor repertoire was used to minimize amplification bias, and remaining bias was computationally removed after sequencing. The original methods were these. Repertoire diversity was quantified as the Shannon entropy index using custom Python scripts. The unsorted, CD4+ and CD8+ repertoires were each analyzed separately, with the exception of combined analyses, where CD4+ and CD8+ sequences were merged in silico. TCRdb holds this immuneACCESS table with in-frame rearrangements only. Some clones are missing; in checked studies, unresolved V genes explain under half, and the rest has no known cause. D and trimming come from the DNA, and the V and J calls and clone size come from that table. This sample has about 15,000 clones in its table, and roughly nine tenths of those were observed once. The ten largest clonotypes hold roughly 6% of the sample.

The data were obtained in a study of PD-1 blockade in classical Hodgkin lymphoma (dated by TCRdb to 2018 to 2021). Broadly, across the study: To define a peripheral blood immune signature of response to PD-1 blockade in classical Hodgkin lymphoma, the study combined TCR beta sequencing with CyTOF. The paper as a whole reports these results and caveats: Baseline TCR diversity was reported to be lower in newly diagnosed patients than in healthy donors, and even lower in relapsed/refractory patients. The study was restricted to a single clinical trial cohort, and the causes of repertoire differences, possibly disease activity or prior therapy, were left undefined.

Taken with the paper, the label for time point translates to: newly diagnosed, previously untreated cHL patient sample. Using a Miltenyi CD8+ T cell isolation kit, CD8+ T cells were purified from thawed PBMCs through magnetic negative selection. To serve as a comparison group for the relapsed/refractory trial patients, PBMCs were sequenced from patients with newly diagnosed, previously untreated classical Hodgkin lymphoma. Peripheral blood was collected in 8 mL Vacutainer Cell Preparation Tubes, from which PBMCs were isolated by centrifugation and then cryopreserved. Purified CD4+ and CD8+ fractions were prepared only for cases with an additional available PBMC sample. Magnetically labelled cells were removed on LS columns in a quadroMACS separator, and the flow-through was retained as the purified fraction. CDR1 SGHKS and CDR2 YYEKEE are derived from the germline V gene (reference sequence). The CDR3 has 14 amino acids, counting the end cysteine and phenylalanine.

Material for sequencing was CD8+ T cells from blood. The chain employs TRBV5-5 and TRBJ2-2; the table names TRBD2, a call not compared with the DNA. The TCR was taken from a human donor with classical Hodgkin lymphoma. The CDR3 reads CASSFGSGTGELFF.